This paragraph reports one T cell receptor (beta chain). Measured with immunoSEQ multiplex PCR; TCRdb has only the in-frame clones, and not every one. This sample has fewer than 200,000 clones, with almost 80% found just once. This sample stems from a study of blood T cell repertoires in COVID-19. V shed 1 base, J shed 9 bases, and the junction held 9 bases outside the gene matches. Germline loops: CDR1 MNHEY, CDR2 SVGAGI. The CDR3 is 15 amino acids. The gene calls are TRBV6-5 and TRBJ2-1, with 7 nucleotides matching TRBD2. The clonotype originates from a woman between 50 and 59 years old who had recovered from COVID-19. Material: PBMCs or T cells enriched from blood (not recorded which). The CDR3 is CASSYYSGGRGEQFF. The DNA for the CDR3 is TGTGCCAGCAGTTACTACTCGGGGGGTAGGGGTGAGCAGTTCTTC.